This TCR beta chain was obtained from a study of cytomegalovirus exposure and HLA in healthy donors. Study-level results: According to a later analysis, most TCR beta chains associated with CMV appeared HLA-restricted. A later look showed TCR association rates differing by HLA locus, highest for DRB1 and lowest for HLA-C. Across donors, presence/absence analyses took sequencing depth to be roughly uniform. Sequencing had likely introduced a cluster of highly shared sequence variants as an artifact.

The PCR employed 60 Vbeta primers together with 13 Jbeta primers. TCRdb's table, derived via immunoSEQ multiplex PCR, lists solely in-frame clones and lacks some. In the table there are about 130,000 clones, roughly 80% of which are singletons. About this clone itself: Its antigen is unknown.

Germline V gene lookup returns CDR1 SGDLS and CDR2 YYNGEE. Trimming took 0 bases from V and 1 from J, leaving 13 bases between them. The CDR3 totals 17 residues. This TCR derives from a woman aged 50 to 60 in good health and CMV-seropositive. The sample was PBMCs. The chain has TRBV9 and TRBJ2-2; D remains unclear. The CDR3 DNA reads as TGTGCCAGCAGCGTAGTGGGTGAAGCAGGGAACACCGGGGAGCTGTTTTTT. Translated: CASSVVGEAGNTGELFF.